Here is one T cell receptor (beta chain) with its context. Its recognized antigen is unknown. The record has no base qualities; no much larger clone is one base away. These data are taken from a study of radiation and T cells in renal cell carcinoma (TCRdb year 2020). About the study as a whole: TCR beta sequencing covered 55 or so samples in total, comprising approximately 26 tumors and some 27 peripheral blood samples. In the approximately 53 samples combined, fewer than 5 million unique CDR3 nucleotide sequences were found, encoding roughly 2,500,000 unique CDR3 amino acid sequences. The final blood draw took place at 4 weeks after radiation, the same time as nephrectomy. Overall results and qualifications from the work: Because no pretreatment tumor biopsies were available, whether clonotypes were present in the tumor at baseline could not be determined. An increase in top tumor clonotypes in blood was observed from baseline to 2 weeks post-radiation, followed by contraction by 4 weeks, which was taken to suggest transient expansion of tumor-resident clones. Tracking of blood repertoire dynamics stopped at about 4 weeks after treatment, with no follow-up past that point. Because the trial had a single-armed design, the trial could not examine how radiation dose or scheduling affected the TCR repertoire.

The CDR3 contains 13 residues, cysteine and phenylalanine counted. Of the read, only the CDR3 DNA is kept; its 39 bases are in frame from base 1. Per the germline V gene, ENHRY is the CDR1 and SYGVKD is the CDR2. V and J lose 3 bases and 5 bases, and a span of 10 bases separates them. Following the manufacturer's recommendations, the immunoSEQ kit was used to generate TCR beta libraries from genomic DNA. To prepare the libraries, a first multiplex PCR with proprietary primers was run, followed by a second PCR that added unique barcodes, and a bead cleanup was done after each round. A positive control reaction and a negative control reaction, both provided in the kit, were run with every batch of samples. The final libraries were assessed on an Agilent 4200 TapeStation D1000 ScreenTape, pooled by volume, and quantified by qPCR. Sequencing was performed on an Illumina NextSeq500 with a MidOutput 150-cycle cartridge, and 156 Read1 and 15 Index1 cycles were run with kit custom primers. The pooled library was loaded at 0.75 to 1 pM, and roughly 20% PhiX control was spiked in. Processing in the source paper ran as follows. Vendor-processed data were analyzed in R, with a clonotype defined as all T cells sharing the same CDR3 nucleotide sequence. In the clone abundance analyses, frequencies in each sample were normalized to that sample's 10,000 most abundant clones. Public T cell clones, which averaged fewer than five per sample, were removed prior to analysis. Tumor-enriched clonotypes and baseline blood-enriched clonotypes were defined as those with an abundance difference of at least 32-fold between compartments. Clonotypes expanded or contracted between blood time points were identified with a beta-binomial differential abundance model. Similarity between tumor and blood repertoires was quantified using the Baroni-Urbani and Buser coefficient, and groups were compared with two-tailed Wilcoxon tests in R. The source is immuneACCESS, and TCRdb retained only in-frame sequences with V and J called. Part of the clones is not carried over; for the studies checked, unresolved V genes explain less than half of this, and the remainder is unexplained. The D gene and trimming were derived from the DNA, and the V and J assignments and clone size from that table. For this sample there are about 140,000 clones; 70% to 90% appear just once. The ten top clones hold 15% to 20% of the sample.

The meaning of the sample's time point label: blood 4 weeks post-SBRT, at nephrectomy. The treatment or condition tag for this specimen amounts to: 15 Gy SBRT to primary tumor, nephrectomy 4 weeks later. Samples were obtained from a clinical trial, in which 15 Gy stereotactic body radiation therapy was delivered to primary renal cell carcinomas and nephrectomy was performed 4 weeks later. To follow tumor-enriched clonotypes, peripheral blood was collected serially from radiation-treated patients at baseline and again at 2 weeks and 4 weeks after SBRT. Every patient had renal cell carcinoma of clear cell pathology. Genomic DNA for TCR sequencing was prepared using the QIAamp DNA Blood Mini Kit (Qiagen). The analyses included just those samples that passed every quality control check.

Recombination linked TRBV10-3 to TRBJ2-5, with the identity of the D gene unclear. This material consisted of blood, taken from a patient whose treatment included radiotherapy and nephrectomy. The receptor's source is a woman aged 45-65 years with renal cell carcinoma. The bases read TGTGCCATCAGTGAAGCCCTCGGGGAGACCCAGTACTTC. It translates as CAISEALGETQYF.